This TCR beta chain was captured in a study of control samples from healthy donors and cancer patients. TCRdb's table, derived via immunoSEQ multiplex PCR, lists solely in-frame clones and lacks some. The sample lists roughly 200,000 clones, about 90% occurring once. V lost 3 bases and J lost 5, with 7 bases in between. The CDR3 consists of 12 residues. The germline gives CDR1 MNHNS, CDR2 SASEGT. The J gene is TRBJ1-2, the V gene TRBV6-1; D gene unclear. The specimen sequenced was blood. The receptor comes from a man aged 25-40 years in good health. CDR3 DNA sequence: TGTGCCAGCAGTGACAGGCGGTATGGCTACACCTTC. It encodes CASSDRRYGYTF.